This T cell receptor beta chain was recorded in a study of Graves' ophthalmopathy and Graves' hyperthyroidism. The study's findings and limits: With a specificity of 72.22% and a sensitivity of about 69%, the model predicted ophthalmopathy progression.

RNA transcripts yielded amplified TCR beta CDR3 regions. Second-round multiplex PCR came after first-round RT-PCR with HTBI primers. TCRdb re-called the multiplex PCR reads with MiXCR, one entry per CDR3 protein. The sample contains over a million distinct CDR3 sequences, about 38% of which appear only once. Patients in the hyperthyroidism group, adults aged 18 to 65, were newly diagnosed, under 2 months' duration. In this cohort, patients with other autoimmune diseases, uncontrolled infections, pregnancy or lactation were excluded. Each diagnosis was determined on the basis of clinical symptoms, serum thyroxine, TRAb, thyroid ultrasound and orbital computed tomography. On this clonotype itself: The antigen remains unidentified.

The sequencing sample was made of peripheral blood or thyroid tissue (not recorded which). This TCR came from an adult man with Graves' hyperthyroidism.

CDR3 protein: CAWSRDTAYQQYF. The CDR3 coding sequence is TGTGCCTGGAGTAGGGACACGGCTTACCAGCAGTACTTC. The chain links TRBV30 to TRBJ2-7; D is perhaps TRBD1 (6 bases). The germline gives CDR1 GTSNPN, CDR2 SVGIG (reference sequence). CDR3 size: 13 residues. V dropped 2 bases and J dropped 8 bases, with 16 bases sitting between them.